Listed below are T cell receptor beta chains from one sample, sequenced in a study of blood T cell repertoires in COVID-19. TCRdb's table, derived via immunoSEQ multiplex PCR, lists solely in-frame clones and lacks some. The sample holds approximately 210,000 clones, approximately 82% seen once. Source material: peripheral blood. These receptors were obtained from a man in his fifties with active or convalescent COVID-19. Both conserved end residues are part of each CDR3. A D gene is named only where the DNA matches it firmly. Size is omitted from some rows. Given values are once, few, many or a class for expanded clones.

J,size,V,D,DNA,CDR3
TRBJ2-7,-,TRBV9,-,TGTGCCAGCAGCGGGCCACTAAGTGGCGGATTCTACGAGCAGTACTTC,CASSGPLSGGFYEQYF
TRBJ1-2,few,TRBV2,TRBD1,TGTGCCAGCAGTGAAGCAGGACAGGGGAACTATGGCTACACCTTC,CASSEAGQGNYGYTF
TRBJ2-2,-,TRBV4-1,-,TGCGCCAGCAGCCCATCCACAGGACGGGACACCGGGGAGCTGTTTTTT,CASSPSTGRDTGELFF
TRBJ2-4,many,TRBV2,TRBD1,TGTGCCAGCCGGGACAGGGGGTCGGCCAAAAACATTCAGTACTTC,CASRDRGSAKNIQYF
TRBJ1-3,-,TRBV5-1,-,TGCGCCAGCAGCTTCGGCTCTGGAAACACCATATATTTT,CASSFGSGNTIYF
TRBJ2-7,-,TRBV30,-,TGTGCCTGGACTGCGGGAACCTACGAGCAGTACTTC,CAWTAGTYEQYF
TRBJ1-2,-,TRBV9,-,TGTGCCAGCAGCCCCCGGACAGAGCGGAGGACTAACTATGGCTACACCTTC,CASSPRTERRTNYGYTF
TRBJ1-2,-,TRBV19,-,TGTGCCAGTAGTATCAGGGGCGTAGAGGGCTACACCTTC,CASSIRGVEGYTF
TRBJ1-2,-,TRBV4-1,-,TGCGCCAGCAGTCCCGCGGACATCCCATATGGCTACACCTTC,CASSPADIPYGYTF
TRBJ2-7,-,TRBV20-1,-,TGCAGTGCTAGCCAGGCCTACGAGCAGTACTTC,CSASQAYEQYF